The source of this TCR beta chain is a study of blood T cell repertoires in COVID-19 (dated by TCRdb to about 2020). Regarding the complete study: Samples from collaborators originated in the United States, Italy and Spain and spanned both the acute and convalescent phases of COVID-19. The repertoires were released in a freely available public database intended as a resource for research on the immune response to SARS-CoV-2. Nearly every sample came with metadata listing a de-identified subject ID, COVID-19 status, age in years and sex. The prospective study material was composed of cDNA or gDNA derived from T cells, B-cell-depleted T cells, or PBMCs. The samples were drawn from the first 160 participants of the ongoing ImmuneRACE study and from 1,254 subjects provided by 6 global collaborators. Subjects who had been exposed to COVID-19, were actively infected with it, or had recovered from it provided the deeply sampled blood TCRbeta repertoires that made up the dataset. Where available, HLA class I and class II types were obtained from metadata supplied by the sample provider rather than from assay-based typing. The research as a whole found: The amount of clinical and demographic metadata varied by source and participant and was provided uncurated.

As for this clone: There is no known antigen for this receptor. Base qualities are missing; no much larger clone stands one base away.

V is reduced by 0 bases and J by 7 bases, leaving a spacing of 12 bases between them. CDR1 is given as LGHNA and CDR2 as YSLEER, both from the germline V gene. From the cysteine through the phenylalanine, the CDR3 covers 15 amino acids. CDR3 DNA is the only sequence kept; it has 45 bases, read in frame from the first base. TCRbeta CDR3 regions were amplified from genomic DNA using the immunoSEQ Assay, a bias-controlled multiplex PCR. As for the original processing: Within the assay, amplification of reference gene primers was used to estimate how many nucleated cells each sample contained. To quantify the absolute abundance of each unique TCRbeta CDR3 rearrangement, sequence reads were collapsed and filtered. For each sample, productive Simpson clonality was calculated as the square root of Simpson's diversity index over productive rearrangements. TCRdb stores this immuneACCESS table with in-frame sequences only. Part of the clones is absent; in the studies checked, under half of the shortfall reflects unresolved V genes, and no reason is known for the rest. V and J calls and clone size are given by that table; D and trimming were obtained from the DNA. Counted in this sample were just under 300,000 clones; around nine tenths of them appeared once. 1.3% of the sample is held by the ten biggest clonotypes.

The collaborating institutions used their own protocols to collect whole blood in K2EDTA tubes. For TCRbeta analysis, collaborators shipped samples as frozen whole blood, isolated PBMCs, or DNA extracted from either of those sample types. Recombination linked TRBV4-3 to TRBJ2-2; TRBD2 is perhaps the D gene, given 5 matching bases. Sample: peripheral blood. This receptor was identified in a man aged 70 or older with acute or convalescent COVID-19. Read as DNA, the sequence is TGCGCCAGCAGCCAAGACTATGGAGGAGGCGGGGAGCTGTTTTTT. This yields the protein CASSQDYGGGGELFF.